This TCR beta chain was captured by sequencing in a study of response to subunit inactivated influenza vaccine. The V end was cut by 5 bases, the J end by 4 bases, with 18 bases between. This CDR3 is built from 15 residues. Germline values: CDR1 SGHTA, CDR2 FQGNSA. TCRdb analysed the RT-PCR reads with MiXCR anew, one entry per CDR3 protein. The data show some 500,000 distinct CDR3 sequences, roughly 13% seen once. The table lists this clonotype with a few counts. Sequencing used PBMCs from blood, obtained about 6 weeks after vaccination. The source of this sequence is a man aged 45 to 65 who received an inactivated influenza vaccine. The V and J genes are TRBV7-2 and TRBJ2-7; a possible D gene is TRBD1 (6 bases). CDR3 sequence reads: CASSAWGPGVYEQYF. Written as DNA, the CDR3 is TGTGCCAGCAGCGCTTGGGGGCCCGGGGTTTACGAGCAGTACTTC.